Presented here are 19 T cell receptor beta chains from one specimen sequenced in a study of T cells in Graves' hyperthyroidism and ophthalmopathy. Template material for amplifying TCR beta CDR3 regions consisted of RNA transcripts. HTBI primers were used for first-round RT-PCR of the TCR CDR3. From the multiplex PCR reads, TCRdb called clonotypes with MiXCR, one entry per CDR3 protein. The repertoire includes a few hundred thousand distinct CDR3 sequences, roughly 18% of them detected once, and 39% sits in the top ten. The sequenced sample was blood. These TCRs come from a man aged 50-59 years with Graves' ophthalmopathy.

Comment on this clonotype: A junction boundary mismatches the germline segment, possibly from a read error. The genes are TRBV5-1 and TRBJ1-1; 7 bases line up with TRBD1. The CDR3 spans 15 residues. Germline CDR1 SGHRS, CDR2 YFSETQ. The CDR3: CANSYQGGGGTEAFF. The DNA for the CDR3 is TGCGCCAACAGCTATCAGGGGGGAGGAGGCACTGAAGCTTTCTTT.

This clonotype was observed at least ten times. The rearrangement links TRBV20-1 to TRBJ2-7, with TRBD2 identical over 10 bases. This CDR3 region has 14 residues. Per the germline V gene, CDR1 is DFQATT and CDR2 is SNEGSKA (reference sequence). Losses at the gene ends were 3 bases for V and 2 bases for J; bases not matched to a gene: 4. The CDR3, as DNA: TGCAGTGCTAGTGGTCTAGCGGGAGCCTACGAGCAGTACTTC. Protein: CSASGLAGAYEQYF.

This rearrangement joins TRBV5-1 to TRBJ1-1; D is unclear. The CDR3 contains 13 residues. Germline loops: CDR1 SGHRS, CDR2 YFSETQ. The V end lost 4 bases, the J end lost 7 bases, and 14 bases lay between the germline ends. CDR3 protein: CASSPPGLGEAFF. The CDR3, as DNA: TGCGCCAGCAGCCCCCCAGGATTAGGTGAAGCTTTCTTT.

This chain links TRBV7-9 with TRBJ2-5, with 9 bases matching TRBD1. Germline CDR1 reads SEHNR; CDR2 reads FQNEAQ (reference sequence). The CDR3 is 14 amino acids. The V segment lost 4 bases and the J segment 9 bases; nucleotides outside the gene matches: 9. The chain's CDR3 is CASSSYRDRDAQYF. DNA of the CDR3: TGTGCCAGCAGCTCATACCGGGACAGGGACGCCCAGTACTTC.

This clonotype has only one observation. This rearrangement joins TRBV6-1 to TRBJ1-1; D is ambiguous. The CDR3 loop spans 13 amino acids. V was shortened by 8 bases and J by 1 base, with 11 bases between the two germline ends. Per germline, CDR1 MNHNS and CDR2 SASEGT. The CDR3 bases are TGTGCCAGCTCTTTTACGGGGAACACTGAAGCTTTCTTT. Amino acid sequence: CASSFTGNTEAFF.

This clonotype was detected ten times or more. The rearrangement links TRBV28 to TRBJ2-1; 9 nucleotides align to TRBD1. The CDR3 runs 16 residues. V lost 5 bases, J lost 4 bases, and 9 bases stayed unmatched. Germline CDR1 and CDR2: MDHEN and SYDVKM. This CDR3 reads CASSELGQGTYNEQFF. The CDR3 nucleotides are TGTGCCAGCAGTGAACTCGGACAGGGGACGTACAATGAGCAGTTCTTC.

CDR3 residues: CASSTSASGKTYEQYF. CDR3 nucleotide sequence: TGTGCCAGTAGTACCTCCGCTAGCGGGAAAACCTACGAGCAGTACTTC. The chain couples TRBV19 to TRBJ2-7; 9 nucleotides agree with TRBD2. V shed 4 bases, J shed 2 bases, and the junction held 9 bases outside the gene matches. Per germline, CDR1 LNHDA and CDR2 SQIVND (reference sequence). The CDR3 contains 16 residues.

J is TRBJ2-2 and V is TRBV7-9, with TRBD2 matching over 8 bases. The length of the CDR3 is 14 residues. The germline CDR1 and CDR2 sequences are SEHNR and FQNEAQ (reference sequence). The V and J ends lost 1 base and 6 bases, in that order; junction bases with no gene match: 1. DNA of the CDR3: TGTGCCAGCAGCTTAGAACTAGCGGCCGGGGAGCTGTTTTTT. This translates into CASSLELAAGELFF.

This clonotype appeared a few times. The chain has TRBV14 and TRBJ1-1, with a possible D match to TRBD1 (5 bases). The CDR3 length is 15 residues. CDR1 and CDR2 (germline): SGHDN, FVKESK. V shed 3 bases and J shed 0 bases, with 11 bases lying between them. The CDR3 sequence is CASSQYRGMNTEAFF. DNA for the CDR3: TGTGCCAGCAGCCAGTATAGGGGCATGAACACTGAAGCTTTCTTT.

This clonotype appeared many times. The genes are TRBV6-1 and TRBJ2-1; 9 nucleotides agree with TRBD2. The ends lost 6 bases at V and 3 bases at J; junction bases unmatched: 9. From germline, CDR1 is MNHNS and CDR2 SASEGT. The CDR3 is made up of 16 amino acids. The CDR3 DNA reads TGTGCCAGCAGGGAAACCGGGACTAGCTACTACAATGAGCAGTTCTTC. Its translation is CASRETGTSYYNEQFF.

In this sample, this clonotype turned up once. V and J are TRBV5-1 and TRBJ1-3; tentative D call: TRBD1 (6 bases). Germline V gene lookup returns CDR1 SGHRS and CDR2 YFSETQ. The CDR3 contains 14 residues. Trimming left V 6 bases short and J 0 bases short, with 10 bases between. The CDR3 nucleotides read TGCGCCAGCAAAGACAGGACCTCTGGAAACACCATATATTTT. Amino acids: CASKDRTSGNTIYF.

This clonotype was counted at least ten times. The CDR3 region has the DNA TGCAGTGCTAGAGACTCCTCATCCTACGAGCAGTACTTC. It translates to CSARDSSSYEQYF. The V call is TRBV20-1, the J call TRBJ2-7; the D is unclear. The CDR3 is 13 residues long. Trimming pared 0 bases from V and 1 base from J, leaving 7 bases between. CDR1 DFQATT and CDR2 SNEGSKA come from the germline V gene (reference sequence).

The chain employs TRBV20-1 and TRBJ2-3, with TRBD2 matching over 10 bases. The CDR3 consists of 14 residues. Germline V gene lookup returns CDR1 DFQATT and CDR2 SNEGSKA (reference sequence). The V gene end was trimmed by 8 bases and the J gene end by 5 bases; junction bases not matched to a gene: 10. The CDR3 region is CSSPSGRAGDTQYF. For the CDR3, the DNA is TGCAGTAGCCCGAGCGGGAGGGCTGGAGATACGCAGTATTTT.

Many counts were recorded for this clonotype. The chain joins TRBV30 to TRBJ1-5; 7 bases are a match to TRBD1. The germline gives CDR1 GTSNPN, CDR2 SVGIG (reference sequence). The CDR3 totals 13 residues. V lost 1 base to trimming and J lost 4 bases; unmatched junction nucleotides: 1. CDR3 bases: TGTGCCTGGAGTGGGGACAGAAATCAGCCCCAGCATTTT. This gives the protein CAWSGDRNQPQHF. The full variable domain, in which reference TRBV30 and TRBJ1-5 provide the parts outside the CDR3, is SQTIHQWPATLVQPVGSPLSLECTVEGTSNPNLYWYRQAAGRGLQLLFYSVGIGQISSEVPQNLSASRPQDRQFILSSKKLLLSDSGFYLCAWSGDRNQPQHFGDGTRLSIL.

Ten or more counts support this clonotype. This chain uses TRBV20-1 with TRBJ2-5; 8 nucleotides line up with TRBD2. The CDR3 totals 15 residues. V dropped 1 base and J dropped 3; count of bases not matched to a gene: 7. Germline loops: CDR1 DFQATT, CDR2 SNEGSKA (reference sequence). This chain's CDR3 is CSARVAGGGKETQYF. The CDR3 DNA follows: TGCAGTGCTAGAGTGGCGGGAGGTGGGAAAGAGACCCAGTACTTC.

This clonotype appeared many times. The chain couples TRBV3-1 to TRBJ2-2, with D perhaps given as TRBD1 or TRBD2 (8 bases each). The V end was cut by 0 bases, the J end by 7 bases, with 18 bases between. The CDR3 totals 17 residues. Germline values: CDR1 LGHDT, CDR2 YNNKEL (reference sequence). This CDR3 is CASSQDTGGLGGGELFF. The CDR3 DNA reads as TGTGCCAGCAGCCAAGACACAGGGGGACTAGGAGGCGGGGAGCTGTTTTTT.

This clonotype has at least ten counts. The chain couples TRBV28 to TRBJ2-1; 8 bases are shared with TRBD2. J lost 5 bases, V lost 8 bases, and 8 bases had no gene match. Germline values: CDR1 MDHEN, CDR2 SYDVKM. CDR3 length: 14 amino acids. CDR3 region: CASSPTSENNEQFF. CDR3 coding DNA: TGTGCCAGCTCCCCGACTAGCGAGAACAATGAGCAGTTCTTC.

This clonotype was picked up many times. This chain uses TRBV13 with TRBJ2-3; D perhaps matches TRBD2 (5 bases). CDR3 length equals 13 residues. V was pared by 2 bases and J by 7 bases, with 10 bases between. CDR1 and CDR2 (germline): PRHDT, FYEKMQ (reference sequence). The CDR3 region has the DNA TGTGCCAGCAGCTTACTAGCAGACAATACGCAGTATTTT. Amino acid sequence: CASSLLADNTQYF.

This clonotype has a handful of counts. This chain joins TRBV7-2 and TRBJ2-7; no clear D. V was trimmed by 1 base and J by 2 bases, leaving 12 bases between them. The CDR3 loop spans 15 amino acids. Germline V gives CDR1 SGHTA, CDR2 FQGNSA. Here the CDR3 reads CASSLEQIHTYEQYF. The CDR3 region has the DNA TGTGCCAGCAGCTTAGAGCAAATCCATACCTACGAGCAGTACTTC.